This passage covers 3 T cell receptor beta chains from one sample sequenced in a study of response to subunit inactivated influenza vaccine. TCRdb recomputed calls from the RT-PCR reads with MiXCR, one row per CDR3 protein. The sample has around 790,000 distinct CDR3 sequences, approximately 21% seen once. The sample here was PBMCs from blood, taken roughly 5 days after vaccination. The receptors were gathered from a man in his fifties who received an inactivated influenza vaccine.

The CDR3 DNA sequence: TGCAGTGCTCCCTGGAACAGGGTCTACGAGCAGTACTTC. It is translated as CSAPWNRVYEQYF. The chain links TRBV20-1 to TRBJ2-7; D might be TRBD1 (6 bases). The V gene lost 5 bases and the J gene lost 3 bases, with 14 bases spanning the gap. The CDR3 is 13 amino acids. In germline, CDR1 is DFQATT, CDR2 SNEGSKA (reference sequence).

V and J are TRBV11-2 and TRBJ2-3, with unresolved D. The V gene lost 6 bases and the J gene lost 0 bases, with 13 bases spanning the gap. The CDR3 totals 15 residues. The germline CDR1 and CDR2 sequences are SGHAT and FQNNGV. CDR3 protein: CASRLMGASTDTQYF. The CDR3 nucleotides are TGTGCCAGCAGACTTATGGGCGCTAGCACAGATACGCAGTATTTT.

This clonotype was picked up many times. The chain couples TRBV5-1 to TRBJ2-7; D is perhaps TRBD1 (6 bases). V lost 4 bases, J lost 0 bases, and 11 bases lay in between. This CDR3 spans 14 amino acids. Looked up from germline, CDR1 is SGHRS and CDR2 is YFSETQ. The CDR3 reads CASSGVTGSYEQYF. As DNA, the CDR3 is TGCGCCAGCAGCGGGGTGACAGGCTCCTACGAGCAGTACTTC.